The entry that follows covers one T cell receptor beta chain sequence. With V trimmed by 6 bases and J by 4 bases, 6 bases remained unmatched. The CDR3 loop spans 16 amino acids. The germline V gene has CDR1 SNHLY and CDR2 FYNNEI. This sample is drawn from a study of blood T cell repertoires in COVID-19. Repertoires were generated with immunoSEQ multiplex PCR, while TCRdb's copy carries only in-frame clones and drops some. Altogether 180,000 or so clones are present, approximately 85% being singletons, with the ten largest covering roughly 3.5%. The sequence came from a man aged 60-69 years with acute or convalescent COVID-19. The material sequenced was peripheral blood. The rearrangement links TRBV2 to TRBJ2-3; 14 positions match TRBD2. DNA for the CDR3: TGTGCCAGCAGGGTTGGACTAGCGGGAGGTTCAGATACGCAGTATTTT. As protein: CASRVGLAGGSDTQYF.